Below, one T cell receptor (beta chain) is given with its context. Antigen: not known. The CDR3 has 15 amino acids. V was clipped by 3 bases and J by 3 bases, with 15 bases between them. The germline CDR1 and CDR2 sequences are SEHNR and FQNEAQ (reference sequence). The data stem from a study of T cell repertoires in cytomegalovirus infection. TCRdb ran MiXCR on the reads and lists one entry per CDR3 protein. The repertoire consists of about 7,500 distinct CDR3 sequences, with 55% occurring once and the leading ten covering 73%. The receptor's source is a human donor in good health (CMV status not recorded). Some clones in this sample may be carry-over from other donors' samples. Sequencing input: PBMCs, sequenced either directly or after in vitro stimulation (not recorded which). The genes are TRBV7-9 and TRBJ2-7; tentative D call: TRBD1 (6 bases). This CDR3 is CASSFRDIGFYEQYF. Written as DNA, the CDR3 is TGTGCCAGCAGCTTTAGGGACATCGGTTTCTACGAGCAGTACTTC.